These T cell receptor beta chains were read from a single sample in a study of Graves' ophthalmopathy and Graves' hyperthyroidism. TCRdb ran MiXCR on the multiplex PCR reads and lists one entry per CDR3 protein. The data hold over a million distinct CDR3 sequences, with less than 45% observed a single time. Sequencing input: peripheral blood or thyroid tissue (not recorded which). Source of these receptors: an adult man with Graves' hyperthyroidism. The conserved cysteine and the conserved F or W are not part of the CDR3 here. Each record gives: J gene, V gene, clone size, CDR3 protein. Expanded clones get a size class; other rows say once, few or many, or leave the size out.

J gene: TRBJ1-2
V gene: TRBV6-5
clone size: NA
CDR3 protein: ASSPSPVSGYT

J gene: TRBJ2-2
V gene: TRBV5-1
clone size: many
CDR3 protein: ASSLGSSNTGELF

J gene: TRBJ2-2
V gene: TRBV7-3
clone size: NA
CDR3 protein: ASSAPKGRTPGSCF

J gene: TRBJ2-5
V gene: TRBV6-5
clone size: many
CDR3 protein: ASSPTSGARTQY

J gene: TRBJ1-1
V gene: TRBV27
clone size: NA
CDR3 protein: ASSLLQGQVEAF

J gene: TRBJ2-5
V gene: TRBV7-9
clone size: NA
CDR3 protein: ASSHRKDRGFETQY

J gene: TRBJ1-2
V gene: TRBV2
clone size: many
CDR3 protein: ASSQDRRVSYGYT

J gene: TRBJ1-1
V gene: TRBV25-1
clone size: few
CDR3 protein: ASSDVRDTEAF

J gene: TRBJ1-5
V gene: TRBV20-1
clone size: NA
CDR3 protein: SARARDRVYQPQH

J gene: TRBJ1-5
V gene: TRBV7-3
clone size: few
CDR3 protein: ASSLGTGGWQPQH

J gene: TRBJ2-7
V gene: TRBV20-1
clone size: NA
CDR3 protein: SARDAGGISYEQY

J gene: TRBJ1-2
V gene: TRBV9
clone size: once
CDR3 protein: ASSVDGTDYGYT

J gene: TRBJ2-2
V gene: TRBV7-9
clone size: NA
CDR3 protein: ASSLDHTTRELF

J gene: TRBJ1-5
V gene: TRBV7-9
clone size: NA
CDR3 protein: ASSRVRADEQNQPQH

J gene: TRBJ1-6
V gene: TRBV7-9
clone size: many
CDR3 protein: ASSRSSSNSPLH

J gene: TRBJ2-7
V gene: TRBV15
clone size: many
CDR3 protein: ATSRRRGLGGGREQY

J gene: TRBJ2-5
V gene: TRBV20-1
clone size: NA
CDR3 protein: SARGYQNTETQY

J gene: TRBJ1-2
V gene: TRBV20-1
clone size: many
CDR3 protein: SARQGSYT

J gene: TRBJ2-5
V gene: TRBV5-5
clone size: few
CDR3 protein: ASSPEGLYQETQY

J gene: TRBJ2-2
V gene: TRBV5-1
clone size: many
CDR3 protein: ASSLVGAPNTGELF

J gene: TRBJ2-7
V gene: TRBV5-4
clone size: NA
CDR3 protein: ASSSLTTGGYEQY

J gene: TRBJ1-6
V gene: TRBV12-3/TRBV12-4
clone size: many
CDR3 protein: ASSLGVSPLH

J gene: TRBJ2-2
V gene: TRBV4-3
clone size: many
CDR3 protein: ASSQDGGGELF

J gene: TRBJ1-5
V gene: TRBV2
clone size: once
CDR3 protein: ASSGGQAENQPQH

J gene: TRBJ2-7
V gene: TRBV5-1
clone size: NA
CDR3 protein: ASSFQDSSYEQY

J gene: TRBJ1-1
V gene: TRBV6-5
clone size: many
CDR3 protein: ASRRLQVLNTEAF

J gene: TRBJ1-2
V gene: TRBV5-1
clone size: few
CDR3 protein: ASSDGRTYGYT

J gene: TRBJ2-5
V gene: TRBV7-2
clone size: many
CDR3 protein: ASALQGQETQY

J gene: TRBJ1-5
V gene: TRBV15
clone size: few
CDR3 protein: ATSLVRVWNQPQH

J gene: TRBJ1-1
V gene: TRBV4-3
clone size: NA
CDR3 protein: ASSQDLRTGMNTEAF

J gene: TRBJ2-5
V gene: TRBV9
clone size: NA
CDR3 protein: ASSVALGQAGGETQY

J gene: TRBJ1-1
V gene: TRBV5-1
clone size: many
CDR3 protein: ASSLDGATNTEAF

J gene: TRBJ1-6
V gene: TRBV20-1
clone size: NA
CDR3 protein: SAREITGDRYNSPLH

J gene: TRBJ1-1
V gene: TRBV9
clone size: few
CDR3 protein: ASSPRTGGFA

J gene: TRBJ2-5
V gene: TRBV24-1
clone size: NA
CDR3 protein: ATSDPVGTQY

J gene: TRBJ1-2
V gene: TRBV29-1
clone size: many
CDR3 protein: SVRRTSDYGYT

J gene: TRBJ1-2
V gene: TRBV10-1
clone size: NA
CDR3 protein: ASSENQNYGYT

J gene: TRBJ2-7
V gene: TRBV25-1
clone size: many
CDR3 protein: ASSSPPRTGTYEQY

J gene: TRBJ2-3
V gene: TRBV5-1
clone size: NA
CDR3 protein: ASSLWDSHTQY

J gene: TRBJ1-6
V gene: TRBV30
clone size: NA
CDR3 protein: AWRGFGVNSPLH

J gene: TRBJ2-6
V gene: TRBV15
clone size: once
CDR3 protein: ATSSEGASGANVLT

J gene: TRBJ1-4
V gene: TRBV13
clone size: NA
CDR3 protein: ASSSRTGQGYEKLF

J gene: TRBJ1-2
V gene: TRBV24-1
clone size: few
CDR3 protein: ATSDTTGTGYGYT

J gene: TRBJ2-7
V gene: TRBV7-6
clone size: NA
CDR3 protein: ATGLALWGEQY

J gene: TRBJ1-5
V gene: TRBV9
clone size: many
CDR3 protein: ASSAGGYSNQPQH

J gene: TRBJ1-2
V gene: TRBV10-2
clone size: few
CDR3 protein: ASSESSRRGGYT

J gene: TRBJ1-5
V gene: TRBV7-8
clone size: many
CDR3 protein: ASSPSSWVGQPQH

J gene: TRBJ1-5
V gene: TRBV11-2
clone size: NA
CDR3 protein: ASSQGQGRETQH

J gene: TRBJ2-7
V gene: TRBV10-3
clone size: NA
CDR3 protein: AISESRGQGTINEQY

J gene: TRBJ2-7
V gene: TRBV10-2
clone size: NA
CDR3 protein: ASSGTGAIYEQY

J gene: TRBJ2-2
V gene: TRBV15
clone size: NA
CDR3 protein: ATRGHTGELF